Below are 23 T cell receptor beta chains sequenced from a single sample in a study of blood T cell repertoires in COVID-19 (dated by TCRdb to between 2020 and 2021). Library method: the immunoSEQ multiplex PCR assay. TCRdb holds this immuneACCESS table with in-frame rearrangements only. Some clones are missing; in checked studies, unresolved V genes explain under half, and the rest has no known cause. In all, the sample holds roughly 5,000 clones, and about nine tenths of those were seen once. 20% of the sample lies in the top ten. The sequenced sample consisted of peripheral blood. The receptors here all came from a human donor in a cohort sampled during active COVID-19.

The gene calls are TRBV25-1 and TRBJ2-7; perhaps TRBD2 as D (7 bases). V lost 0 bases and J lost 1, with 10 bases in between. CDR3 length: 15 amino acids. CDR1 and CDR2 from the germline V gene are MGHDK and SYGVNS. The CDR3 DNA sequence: TGTGCCAGCAGTGAATATGGGGGGGCGTCCTACGAGCAGTACTTC. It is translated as CASSEYGGASYEQYF.

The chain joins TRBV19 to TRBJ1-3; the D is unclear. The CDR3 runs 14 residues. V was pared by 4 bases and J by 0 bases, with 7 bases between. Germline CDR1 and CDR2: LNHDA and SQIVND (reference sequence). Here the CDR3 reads CASSRGSSGNTIYF. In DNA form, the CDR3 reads TGTGCCAGTAGTAGAGGGAGCTCTGGAAACACCATATATTTT.

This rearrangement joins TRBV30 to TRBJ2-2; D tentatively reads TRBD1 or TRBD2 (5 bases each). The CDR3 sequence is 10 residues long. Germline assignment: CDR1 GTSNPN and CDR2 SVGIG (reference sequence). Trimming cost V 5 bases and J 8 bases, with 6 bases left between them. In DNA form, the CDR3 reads TGTGCCTGGGAGGGGGGGGAGCTGTTTTTT. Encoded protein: CAWEGGELFF. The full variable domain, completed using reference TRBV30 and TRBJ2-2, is SQTIHQWPATLVQPVGSPLSLECTVEGTSNPNLYWYRQAAGRGLQLLFYSVGIGQISSEVPQNLSASRPQDRQFILSSKKLLLSDSGFYLCAWEGGELFFGEGSRLTVL.

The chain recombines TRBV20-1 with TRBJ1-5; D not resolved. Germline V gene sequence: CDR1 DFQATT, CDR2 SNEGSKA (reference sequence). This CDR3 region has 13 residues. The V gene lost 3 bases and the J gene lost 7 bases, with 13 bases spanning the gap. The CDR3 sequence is CSASSGYRQPQHF. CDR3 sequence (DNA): TGCAGTGCTAGTAGCGGGTATCGGCAGCCCCAGCATTTT.

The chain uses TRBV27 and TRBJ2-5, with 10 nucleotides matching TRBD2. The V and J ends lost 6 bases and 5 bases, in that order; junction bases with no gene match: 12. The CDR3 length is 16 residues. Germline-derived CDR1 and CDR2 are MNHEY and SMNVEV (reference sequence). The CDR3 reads CASRRGLSGGAETQYF. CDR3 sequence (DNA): TGTGCCAGCAGACGAGGGCTCAGCGGGGGGGCTGAGACCCAGTACTTC.

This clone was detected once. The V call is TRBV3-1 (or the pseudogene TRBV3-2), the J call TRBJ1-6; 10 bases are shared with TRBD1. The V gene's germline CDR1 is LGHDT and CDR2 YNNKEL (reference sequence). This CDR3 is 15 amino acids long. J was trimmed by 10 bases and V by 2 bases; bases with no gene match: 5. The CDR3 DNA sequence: TGTGCCAGCAGCCAAAGGACAGGGGGTGGGTCACCCCTCCACTTT. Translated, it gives CASSQRTGGGSPLHF.

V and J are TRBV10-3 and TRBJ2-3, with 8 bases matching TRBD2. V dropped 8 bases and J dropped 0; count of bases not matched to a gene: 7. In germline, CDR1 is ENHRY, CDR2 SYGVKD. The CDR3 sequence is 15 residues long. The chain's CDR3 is CAIGRGDPSTDTQYF. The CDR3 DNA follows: TGTGCCATCGGGCGGGGGGACCCTAGCACAGATACGCAGTATTTT.

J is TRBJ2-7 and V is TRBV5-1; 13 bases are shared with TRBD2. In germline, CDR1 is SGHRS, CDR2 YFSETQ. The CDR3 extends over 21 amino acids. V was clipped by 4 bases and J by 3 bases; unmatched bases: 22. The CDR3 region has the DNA TGCGCCAGCAGCGTGGCCTACTCCGGGACTAGCGGGGAGGGAAGGAGCTACGAGCAGTACTTC. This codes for CASSVAYSGTSGEGRSYEQYF.

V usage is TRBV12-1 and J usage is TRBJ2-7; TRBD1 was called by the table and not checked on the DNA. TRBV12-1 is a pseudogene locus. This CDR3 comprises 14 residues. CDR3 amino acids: CVQVSGTGGHEQYF. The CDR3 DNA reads TGTGTCCAGGTAAGTGGGACAGGGGGCCACGAGCAGTACTTC.

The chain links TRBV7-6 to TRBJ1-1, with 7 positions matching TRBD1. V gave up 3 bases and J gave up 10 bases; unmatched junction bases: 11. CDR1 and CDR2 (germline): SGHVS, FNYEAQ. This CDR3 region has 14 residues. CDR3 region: CASSFSPEEGAAFF. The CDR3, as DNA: TGTGCCAGCAGCTTCTCCCCCGAGGAGGGGGCAGCTTTCTTT.

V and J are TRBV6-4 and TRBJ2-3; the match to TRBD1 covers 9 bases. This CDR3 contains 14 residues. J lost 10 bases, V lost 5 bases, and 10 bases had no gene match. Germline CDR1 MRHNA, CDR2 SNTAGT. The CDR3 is CASSPGQGRTAQYF. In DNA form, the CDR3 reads TGTGCCAGCAGTCCGGGACAGGGACGTACGGCGCAGTATTTT.

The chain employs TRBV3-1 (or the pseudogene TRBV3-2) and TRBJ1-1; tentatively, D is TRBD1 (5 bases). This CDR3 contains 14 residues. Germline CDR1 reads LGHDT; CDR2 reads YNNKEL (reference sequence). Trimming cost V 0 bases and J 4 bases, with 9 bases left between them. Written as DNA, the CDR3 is TGTGCCAGCAGCCAAGATCCCGGGGGCACTGAAGCTTTCTTT. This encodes CASSQDPGGTEAFF.

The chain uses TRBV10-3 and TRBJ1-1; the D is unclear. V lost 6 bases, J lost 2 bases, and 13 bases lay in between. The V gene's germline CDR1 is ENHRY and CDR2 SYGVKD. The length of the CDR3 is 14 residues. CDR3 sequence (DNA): TGTGCCATCAGCCTAAAACAGCAAAACACTGAAGCTTTCTTT. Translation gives CAISLKQQNTEAFF.

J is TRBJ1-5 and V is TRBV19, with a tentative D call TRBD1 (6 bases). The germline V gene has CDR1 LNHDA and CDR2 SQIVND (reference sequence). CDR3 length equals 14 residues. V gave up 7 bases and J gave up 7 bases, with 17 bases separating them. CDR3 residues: CASTGGRREQPQHF. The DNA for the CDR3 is TGTGCCAGTACGGGGGGGCGCAGAGAACAGCCCCAGCATTTT.

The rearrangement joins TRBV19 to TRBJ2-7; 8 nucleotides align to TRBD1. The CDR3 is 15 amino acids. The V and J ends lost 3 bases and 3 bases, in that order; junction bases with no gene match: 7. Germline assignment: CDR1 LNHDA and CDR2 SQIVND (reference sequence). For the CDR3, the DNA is TGTGCCAGTAGTATGGGGGACAGGTCTTACTACGAGCAGTACTTC. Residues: CASSMGDRSYYEQYF.

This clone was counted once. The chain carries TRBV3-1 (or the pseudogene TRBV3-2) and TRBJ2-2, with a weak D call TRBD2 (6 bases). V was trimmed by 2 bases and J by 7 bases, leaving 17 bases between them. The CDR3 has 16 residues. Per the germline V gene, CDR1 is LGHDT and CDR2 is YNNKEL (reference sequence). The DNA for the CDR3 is TGTGCCAGCAGCCAATACGGGACTCGAGCTAGCGGGGAGCTGTTTTTT. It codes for CASSQYGTRASGELFF.

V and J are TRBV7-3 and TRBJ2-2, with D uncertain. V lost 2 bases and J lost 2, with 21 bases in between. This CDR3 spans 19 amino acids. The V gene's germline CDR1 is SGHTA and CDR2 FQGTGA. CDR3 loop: CASSLVPPAGLRNTGELFF. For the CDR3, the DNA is TGTGCCAGCAGCTTAGTTCCCCCGGCAGGTTTGAGAAACACCGGGGAGCTGTTTTTT.

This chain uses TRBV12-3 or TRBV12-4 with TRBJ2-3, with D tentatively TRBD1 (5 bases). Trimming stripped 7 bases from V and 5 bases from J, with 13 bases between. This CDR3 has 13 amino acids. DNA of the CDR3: TGTGCCAGCACCCAGGGCCCCGGAGATACGCAGTATTTT. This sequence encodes CASTQGPGDTQYF.

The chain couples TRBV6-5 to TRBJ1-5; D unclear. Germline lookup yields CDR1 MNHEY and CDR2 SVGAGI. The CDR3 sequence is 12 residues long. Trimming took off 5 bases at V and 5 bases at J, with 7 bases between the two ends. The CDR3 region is CASSRGDQPQHF. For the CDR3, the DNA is TGTGCCAGCAGTCGAGGCGATCAGCCCCAGCATTTT.

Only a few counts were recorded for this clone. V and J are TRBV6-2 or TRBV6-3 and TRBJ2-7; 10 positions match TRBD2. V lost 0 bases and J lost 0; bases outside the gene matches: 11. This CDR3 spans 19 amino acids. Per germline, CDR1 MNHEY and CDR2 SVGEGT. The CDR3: CASSYSFSSGGPVSYEQYF. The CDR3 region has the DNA TGTGCCAGCAGTTACTCGTTTTCTAGCGGGGGCCCTGTCTCCTACGAGCAGTACTTC.

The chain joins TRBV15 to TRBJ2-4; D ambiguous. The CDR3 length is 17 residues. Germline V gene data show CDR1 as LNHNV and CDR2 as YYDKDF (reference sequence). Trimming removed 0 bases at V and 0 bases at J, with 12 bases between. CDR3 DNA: TGTGCCACCAGCAGAGACGGTCTTCCCCTAGCCAAAAACATTCAGTACTTC. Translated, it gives CATSRDGLPLAKNIQYF.

The CDR3 reads CASNVTGNTEAFF. Written as DNA, the CDR3 is TGCGCCAGCAATGTCACAGGGAACACTGAAGCTTTCTTT. This rearrangement joins TRBV10-1 to TRBJ1-1; possible D gene TRBD1, 5 bases. V was trimmed by 7 bases and J by 1 base, leaving 10 bases between them. CDR1 WNHNN and CDR2 SYGVQD come from the germline V gene (reference sequence). The CDR3 length is 13 residues.

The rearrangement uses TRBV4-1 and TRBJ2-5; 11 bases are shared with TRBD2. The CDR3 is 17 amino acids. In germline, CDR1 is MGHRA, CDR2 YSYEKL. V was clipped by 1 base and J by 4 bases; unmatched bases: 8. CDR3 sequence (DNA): TGCGCCAGCAGCCAAGGAAAGACTAGCGGGGAGGTAGAGACCCAGTACTTC. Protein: CASSQGKTSGEVETQYF.